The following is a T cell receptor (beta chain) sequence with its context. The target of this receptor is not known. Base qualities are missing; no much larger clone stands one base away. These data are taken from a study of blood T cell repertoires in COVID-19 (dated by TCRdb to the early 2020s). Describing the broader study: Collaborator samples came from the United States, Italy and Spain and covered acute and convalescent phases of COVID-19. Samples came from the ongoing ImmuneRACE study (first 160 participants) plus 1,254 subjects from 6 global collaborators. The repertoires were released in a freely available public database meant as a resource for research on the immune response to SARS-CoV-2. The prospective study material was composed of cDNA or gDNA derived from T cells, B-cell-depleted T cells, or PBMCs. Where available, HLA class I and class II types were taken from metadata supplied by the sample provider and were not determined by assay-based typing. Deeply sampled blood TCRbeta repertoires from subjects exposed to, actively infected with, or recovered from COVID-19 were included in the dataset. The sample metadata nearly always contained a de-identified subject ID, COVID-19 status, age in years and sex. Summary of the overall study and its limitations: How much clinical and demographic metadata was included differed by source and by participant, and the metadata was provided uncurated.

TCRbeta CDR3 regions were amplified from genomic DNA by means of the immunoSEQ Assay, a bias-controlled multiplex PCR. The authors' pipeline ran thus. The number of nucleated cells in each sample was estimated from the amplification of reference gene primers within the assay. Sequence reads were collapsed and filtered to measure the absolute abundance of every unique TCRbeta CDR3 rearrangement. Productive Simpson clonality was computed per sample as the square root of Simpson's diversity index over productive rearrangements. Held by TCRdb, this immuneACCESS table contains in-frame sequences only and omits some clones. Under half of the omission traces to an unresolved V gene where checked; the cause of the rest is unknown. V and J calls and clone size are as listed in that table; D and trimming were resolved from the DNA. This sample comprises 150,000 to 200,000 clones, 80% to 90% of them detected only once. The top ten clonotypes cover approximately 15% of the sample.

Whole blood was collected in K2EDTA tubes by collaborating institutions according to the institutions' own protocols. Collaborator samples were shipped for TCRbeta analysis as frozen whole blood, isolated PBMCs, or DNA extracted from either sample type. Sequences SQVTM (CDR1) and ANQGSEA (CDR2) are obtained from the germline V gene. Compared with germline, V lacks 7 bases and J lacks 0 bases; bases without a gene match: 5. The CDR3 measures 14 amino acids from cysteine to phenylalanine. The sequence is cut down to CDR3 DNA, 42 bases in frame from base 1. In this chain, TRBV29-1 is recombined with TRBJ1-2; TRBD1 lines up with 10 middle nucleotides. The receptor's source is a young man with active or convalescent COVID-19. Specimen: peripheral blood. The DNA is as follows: TGCAGCGCACGGGGACAGGGGACTAACTATGGCTACACCTTC. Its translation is CSARGQGTNYGYTF. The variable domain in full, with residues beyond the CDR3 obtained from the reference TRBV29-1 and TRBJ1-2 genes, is SAVISQKPSRDICQRGTSLTIQCQVDSQVTMMFWYRQQPGQSLTLIATANQGSEATYESGFVIDKFPISRPNLTFSTLTVSNMSPEDSSIYLCSARGQGTNYGYTFGSGTRLTVV.